This entry lists 14 T cell receptor beta chains sequenced from one sample in a study of PD-1 blockade in classical Hodgkin lymphoma. Some clones are missing from TCRdb's copy, which holds only in-frame ones; the method was immunoSEQ multiplex PCR. The table shows more than 90,000 clones, with 81% occurring only once. Every patient was affected by relapse after autologous stem cell transplantation, while exposure to brentuximab vedotin was not uniform. The sequences come from peripheral blood mononuclear cells (PBMCs), collected before the second cycle of nivolumab. Receptor source: a human donor with classical Hodgkin lymphoma.

This clone was detected only once. This rearrangement joins TRBV6-1 to TRBJ1-1; 7 positions agree with TRBD1. Trimming at V came to 8 bases and at J to 4 bases, leaving 10 bases not matched to a gene. Germline V gene sequence: CDR1 MNHNS, CDR2 SASEGT. The CDR3 is 14 amino acids. The CDR3 region has the DNA TGTGCCAGCCGCCCGAGGACAGGCCTCACTGAAGCTTTCTTT. Its protein product is CASRPRTGLTEAFF.

The chain carries TRBV27 and TRBJ1-5; no definite D call. From germline, CDR1 is MNHEY and CDR2 SMNVEV (reference sequence). Trimming took 7 bases from V and 0 from J, leaving 10 bases between them. The CDR3 is 14 amino acids. The CDR3 DNA reads as TGTGCCAGCAACAACGGAATTAGCAATCAGCCCCAGCATTTT. It yields the protein CASNNGISNQPQHF.

This sequence joins TRBV18 and TRBJ2-7; no clear D gene. The germline gives CDR1 KGHSH, CDR2 LQKENI. Trimming pared 6 bases from V and 4 bases from J, leaving 7 bases between. The CDR3 consists of 11 residues. DNA for the CDR3: TGTGCCAGCTCTCTTATGTACGAGCAGTACTTC. Residues: CASSLMYEQYF. Using reference TRBV18 and TRBJ2-7 for the parts outside the CDR3, the full variable domain is NAGVMQNPRHLVRRRGQEARLRCSPMKGHSHVYWYRQLPEEGLKFMVYLQKENIIDESGMPKERFSAEFPKEGPSILRIQQVVRGDSAAYFCASSLMYEQYFGPGTRLTVT.

This clone was counted once. The chain employs TRBV19 and TRBJ2-7; 8 bases are a match to TRBD2. Germline lookup yields CDR1 LNHDA and CDR2 SQIVND (reference sequence). J lost 4 bases, V lost 6 bases, and 11 bases had no gene match. This CDR3 is 15 amino acids long. The chain's CDR3 is CASSLAGGASYEQYF. CDR3 DNA: TGTGCCAGTAGCCTGGCGGGGGGTGCCTCTTACGAGCAGTACTTC.

This clone showed up just a few times. V and J are TRBV6-6 and TRBJ2-2; D not certain. The V gene lost 5 bases and the J gene lost 2 bases, with 6 bases spanning the gap. Germline V gene sequence: CDR1 MNHNY, CDR2 SVGAGI (reference sequence). The CDR3 sequence is 13 residues long. The CDR3 loop reads CASSVINTGELFF. In DNA form, the CDR3 reads TGTGCCAGCAGTGTGATAAACACCGGGGAGCTGTTTTTT.

V usage is TRBV20-1 and J usage is TRBJ2-3; D gene ambiguous. The CDR3 has 11 amino acids. With 2 bases removed from V and 2 bases from J, the gap between germline ends came to 2 bases. The V gene's germline CDR1 is DFQATT and CDR2 SNEGSKA (reference sequence). DNA of the CDR3: TGCAGTGCTAGATACACAGATACGCAGTATTTT. Amino acid sequence: CSARYTDTQYF.

The CDR3 coding sequence is TGTGCCAGCTCACCACGTGACTTCGAAGAGACCCAGTACTTC. Translating gives CASSPRDFEETQYF. The rearrangement uses TRBV18 and TRBJ2-5; D is ambiguous. Per germline, CDR1 KGHSH and CDR2 LQKENI. This CDR3 is 14 amino acids long. V lost 1 base to trimming and J lost 3 bases, with 9 bases between them.

This chain connects TRBV5-5 to TRBJ2-3; 7 bases agree with TRBD1. The CDR3 length is 14 residues. The germline V gene encodes CDR1 SGHKS and CDR2 YYEKEE (reference sequence). The junction had 4 bases not matched to a gene; V was cut back by 4 bases and J by 2 bases. The CDR3, as DNA: TGTGCCAGCAGCCTGGGACAGAACACAGATACGCAGTATTTT. The encoded protein is CASSLGQNTDTQYF.

V usage is TRBV7-2 and J usage is TRBJ2-1; 11 bases align to TRBD2. The CDR3 is 15 residues long. Germline V lookup: CDR1 SGHTA, CDR2 FQGNSA. The trim removed 4 bases at V and 4 bases at J, leaving 3 bases unmatched. Here the CDR3 DNA reads TGTGCCAGCAGCTCCGGGACTAGCGGTTACAATGAGCAGTTCTTC. Translation: CASSSGTSGYNEQFF.

The chain couples TRBV7-9 to TRBJ1-1; D gene unclear. The CDR3 is 12 amino acids. The germline gives CDR1 SEHNR, CDR2 FQNEAQ (reference sequence). Deletions cut 5 bases from V and 5 bases from J, with 9 bases between. CDR3 DNA sequence: TGTGCCAGCAGCCTAGGGTGGACTGAAGCTTTCTTT. Translating it yields CASSLGWTEAFF. Drawing the rest from reference TRBV7-9 and TRBJ1-1, the complete variable domain is DTGVSQNPRHKITKRGQNVTFRCDPISEHNRLYWYRQTLGQGPEFLTYFQNEAQLEKSRLLSDRFSAERPKGSFSTLEIQRTEQGDSAMYLCASSLGWTEAFFGQGTRLTVV.

The chain employs TRBV7-8 and TRBJ2-7; D is possibly TRBD2 (6 bases). With 0 bases removed from V and 2 bases from J, the gap between germline ends came to 17 bases. The CDR3 length is 17 residues. The V gene's germline CDR1 is SGHVS and CDR2 FQNEAQ. CDR3 in amino acids: CASSLAMTSAGTYEQYF. The CDR3 nucleotides are TGTGCCAGCAGCTTAGCGATGACTAGTGCGGGGACCTACGAGCAGTACTTC.

The V and J genes are TRBV10-3 and TRBJ2-2; 8 nucleotides match TRBD2. Per the germline V gene, CDR1 is ENHRY and CDR2 is SYGVKD. The CDR3 covers 14 residues. The junction had 9 bases not matched to a gene; V was cut back by 9 bases and J by 6 bases. Written as DNA, the CDR3 is TGTGCCATAGGGGGGCTAGCGGGTTCCGGGGAGCTGTTTTTT. Its translation is CAIGGLAGSGELFF.

This chain connects TRBV19 to TRBJ2-2; a possible D gene is TRBD2 (5 bases). CDR1 is LNHDA, CDR2 SQIVND, per germline (reference sequence). This CDR3 spans 14 amino acids. The V end lost 4 bases, the J end lost 4 bases, and 10 bases lay between the germline ends. CDR3 in amino acids: CASSRGSGTGELFF. Here the CDR3 DNA reads TGTGCCAGTAGTAGAGGGTCGGGCACCGGGGAGCTGTTTTTT.

The chain employs TRBV6-1 and TRBJ2-6; unclear D gene. CDR3 size: 15 residues. Germline loops: CDR1 MNHNS, CDR2 SASEGT. Trimming left V 6 bases short and J 0 bases short, with 9 bases between. CDR3 sequence reads: CASRVLDSGANVLTF. CDR3 DNA: TGTGCCAGCAGAGTTTTGGACTCTGGGGCCAACGTCCTGACTTTC.